This passage covers 25 T cell receptor beta chains from one sample sequenced in a study of T cell changes during pregnancy in multiple sclerosis. Generated by immunoSEQ multiplex PCR, the TCRdb table keeps only in-frame clones and is missing some. The sample contains about 92,000 clones, 90% to 95% of which appear only once. The source material was peripheral blood, sampled in the first trimester of pregnancy. The source is a female donor with multiple sclerosis, enrolled in a pregnancy study.

This sequence joins TRBV4-2 and TRBJ1-4; maybe TRBD1 (6 bases). This CDR3 is 15 amino acids long. The germline V gene has CDR1 LGHNA and CDR2 YNFKEQ. The ends were cut back, 0 bases at V and 2 bases at J, with 7 bases in the middle. The CDR3 DNA reads as TGTGCCAGCAGCCAAGAACAGGGTACTAATGAAAAACTGTTTTTT. This encodes CASSQEQGTNEKLFF.

J is TRBJ2-5 and V is TRBV5-1, with TRBD2 matching over 12 bases. Germline CDR1 and CDR2: SGHRS and YFSETQ. CDR3 size: 15 residues. V lost 4 bases to trimming and J lost 5 bases; unmatched junction nucleotides: 6. The CDR3 nucleotides read TGCGCCAGCAGCCAGTCTAGCGGGGGGGAGGAGACCCAGTACTTC. It translates to CASSQSSGGEETQYF.

V is TRBV7-9 and J is TRBJ1-2; TRBD1 might be the D (6 bases). Germline lookup yields CDR1 SEHNR and CDR2 FQNEAQ (reference sequence). Trimming cost V 4 bases and J 3 bases, with 9 bases left between them. The CDR3 consists of 13 residues. The CDR3 protein is CASSSDSYYGYTF. The CDR3 nucleotides read TGTGCCAGCAGCTCGGACAGTTACTATGGCTACACCTTC.

CDR3 DNA: TGTGCCAGCTCCTCAGGGGCCGGCAATGAGCAGTTCTTC. Translation: CASSSGAGNEQFF. The rearrangement joins TRBV9 to TRBJ2-1, with D perhaps TRBD1 (6 bases). This CDR3 contains 13 residues. Trimming took off 7 bases at V and 6 bases at J, with 14 bases between the two ends. Germline V lookup: CDR1 SGDLS, CDR2 YYNGEE.

The chain has TRBV5-1 and TRBJ1-2, with D possibly being TRBD1 (5 bases). Trimming pared 5 bases from V and 3 bases from J, leaving 8 bases between. The CDR3 is made up of 12 amino acids. CDR1 and CDR2 from the germline V gene are SGHRS and YFSETQ. The chain's CDR3 is CASRGVYYGYTF. CDR3 bases: TGCGCCAGCAGAGGGGTTTACTATGGCTACACCTTC.

The chain has TRBV6-5 and TRBJ1-2; 8 nucleotides align to TRBD1. The CDR3 is made up of 13 amino acids. Germline V lookup: CDR1 MNHEY, CDR2 SVGAGI. Trimming at V came to 2 bases and at J to 7 bases, leaving 3 bases not matched to a gene. The CDR3 is CASSYQGAGGYTF. CDR3 bases: TGTGCCAGCAGTTACCAGGGGGCGGGTGGCTACACCTTC.

J is TRBJ2-7 and V is TRBV10-1; possibly TRBD1 for D (6 bases). Germline CDR1 WNHNN, CDR2 SYGVQD (reference sequence). V was pared by 5 bases and J by 5 bases, with 19 bases between. CDR3 length equals 15 residues. The CDR3 nucleotides are TGCGCCAGCAGTCAATATGTCGGGGACATCCACGAGCAGTACTTC. As protein: CASSQYVGDIHEQYF.

The chain uses TRBV7-6 and TRBJ2-5; tentative D call: TRBD1 (6 bases). Trimming removed 3 bases at V and 2 bases at J, with 10 bases between. The CDR3 consists of 14 residues. CDR1 is SGHVS, CDR2 FNYEAQ, per germline. CDR3 DNA sequence: TGTGCCAGCAGCTTTAGTCAGGGGCAAGAGACCCAGTACTTC. As protein: CASSFSQGQETQYF.

The V and J genes are TRBV6-1 and TRBJ2-1, with 7 positions matching TRBD2. The V and J ends lost 5 bases and 6 bases, in that order; junction bases with no gene match: 10. Germline-derived CDR1 and CDR2 are MNHNS and SASEGT. The CDR3 spans 15 residues. As DNA, the CDR3 is TGTGCCAGCAGTACTTCCGGGACTATTCTCAATGAGCAGTTCTTC. This codes for CASSTSGTILNEQFF.

The chain carries TRBV18 and TRBJ1-5; 12 bases agree with TRBD1. Losses at the gene ends were 3 bases for V and 6 bases for J; bases not matched to a gene: 3. The CDR3 sequence is 15 residues long. Looked up from germline, CDR1 is KGHSH and CDR2 is LQKENI. CDR3: CASSPGQGASQPQHF. CDR3 DNA sequence: TGTGCCAGCTCACCGGGACAGGGGGCAAGTCAGCCCCAGCATTTT.

The J gene is TRBJ2-4, the V gene TRBV19; D is undetermined. CDR3 length: 16 amino acids. The V end lost 1 base, the J end lost 0 bases, and 10 bases lay between the germline ends. Germline CDR1 LNHDA, CDR2 SQIVND (reference sequence). CDR3 residues: CASSIGHHLAKNIQYF. In DNA form, the CDR3 reads TGTGCCAGTAGTATAGGACACCACCTAGCCAAAAACATTCAGTACTTC.

This clone was seen a single time. The V and J genes are TRBV27 and TRBJ1-6; tentatively, D is TRBD1 (6 bases). CDR3 length: 17 amino acids. Germline V gene sequence: CDR1 MNHEY, CDR2 SMNVEV (reference sequence). The V end lost 1 base, the J end lost 10 bases, and 20 bases lay between the germline ends. In DNA form, the CDR3 reads TGTGCCAGCAGTTTATTTCCGGGGTTGCCAGGGGAATCACCCCTCCACTTT. This translates into CASSLFPGLPGESPLHF.

The count of this clone is one. The chain has TRBV19 and TRBJ2-7; tentatively, D is TRBD2 (6 bases). This CDR3 is 13 amino acids long. V was clipped by 10 bases and J by 4 bases, with 17 bases between them. The germline CDR1 and CDR2 sequences are LNHDA and SQIVND (reference sequence). The DNA of the CDR3 is TGTGCCACCTCGGGAGACAAACTATACGAGCAGTACTTC. It codes for CATSGDKLYEQYF.

V and J are TRBV5-6 and TRBJ1-2, with 7 bases fitting TRBD1. The germline gives CDR1 SGHDT, CDR2 YYEEEE. The CDR3 has 14 amino acids. V lost 2 bases and J lost 4; bases outside the gene matches: 5. CDR3 protein: CASSFSTGAYGYTF. Written as DNA, the CDR3 is TGTGCCAGCAGCTTCAGCACAGGGGCCTATGGCTACACCTTC.

This clone has only one observation. The V and J genes are TRBV6-5 and TRBJ1-2; D remains ambiguous. The CDR3 contains 13 residues. Germline V gene lookup returns CDR1 MNHEY and CDR2 SVGAGI. Trimming took off 10 bases at V and 1 base at J, with 13 bases between the two ends. The CDR3 DNA is TGTGCCACACTCCGGGGAAGTAACTATGGCTACACCTTC. Translated: CATLRGSNYGYTF.

The J gene is TRBJ1-2, the V gene TRBV7-6; 7 bases are a match to TRBD1. This CDR3 contains 15 residues. Germline CDR1 and CDR2: SGHVS and FNYEAQ. The V gene end was trimmed by 7 bases and the J gene end by 4 bases; junction bases not matched to a gene: 12. The CDR3 DNA reads as TGTGCCAGCAACTCCGCTTCCGGGACAGTCTATGGCTACACCTTC. The encoded protein is CASNSASGTVYGYTF. The full variable domain, rest sourced from reference TRBV7-6 and TRBJ1-2, is GAGVSQSPRYKVTKRGQDVALRCDPISGHVSLYWYRQALGQGPEFLTYFNYEAQQDKSGLPNDRFSAERPEGSISTLTIQRTEQRDSAMYRCASNSASGTVYGYTFGSGTRLTVV.

The chain joins TRBV5-4 to TRBJ2-5; 11 nucleotides match TRBD1. Germline loops: CDR1 SGHNT, CDR2 YYREEE (reference sequence). V lost 4 bases, J lost 4 bases, and 9 bases stayed unmatched. The CDR3 sequence is 16 residues long. CDR3 sequence: CASSETGQGAGETQYF. The CDR3 DNA reads TGTGCCAGCAGCGAGACCGGACAGGGGGCCGGAGAGACCCAGTACTTC.

The gene calls are TRBV6-1 and TRBJ1-2; no clear D gene. Per the germline V gene, CDR1 is MNHNS and CDR2 is SASEGT. V was cut by 2 bases and J by 6 bases, with 13 bases left in between. The CDR3 is 14 amino acids. CDR3: CASSELSAENGYTF. CDR3 DNA: TGTGCCAGCAGTGAACTCTCCGCGGAGAATGGCTACACCTTC.

In its sample, this clone was seen once. V gene TRBV4-2 combines with J gene TRBJ1-4, with 7 bases matching TRBD1. Trimming removed 5 bases from V and 5 bases from J; junction bases left unmatched: 5. The CDR3 sequence is 14 residues long. Germline V gene data show CDR1 as LGHNA and CDR2 as YNFKEQ. The CDR3 sequence: CASSVGQENEKLFF. CDR3 in DNA: TGTGCCAGCAGCGTCGGACAGGAAAATGAAAAACTGTTTTTT.

This sequence joins TRBV6-5 and TRBJ1-2, with D perhaps matching TRBD1 (6 bases). The CDR3 length is 11 residues. Germline assignment: CDR1 MNHEY and CDR2 SVGAGI. Trimming shortened V by 7 bases and J by 8 bases, and 11 bases separated the two germline ends. The CDR3: CASTQGGGYTF. The CDR3 DNA follows: TGTGCCAGCACACAGGGCGGGGGCTACACCTTC.

The CDR3 coding sequence is TGTGCCAGCAGCTTGCGGATTTTCGATGGGCAAGGTGAGCAGTTCTTC. Translated, it gives CASSLRIFDGQGEQFF. The rearrangement joins TRBV5-6 to TRBJ2-1; D remains unclear. V was clipped by 1 base and J by 9 bases, with 20 bases between them. This CDR3 is 16 amino acids long. CDR1 and CDR2 from the germline V gene are SGHDT and YYEEEE.

The chain has TRBV6-1 and TRBJ1-1; 7 bases align to TRBD1. J lost 11 bases, V lost 7 bases, and 16 bases had no gene match. The CDR3 spans 14 residues. Per the germline V gene, CDR1 is MNHNS and CDR2 is SASEGT. The CDR3 DNA reads TGTGCCAGCACTAAATCGAATGGACAGGCTGGGGCTTTCTTT. Translating gives CASTKSNGQAGAFF.

This chain connects TRBV19 to TRBJ2-2, with 8 positions matching TRBD1. The CDR3 has 17 amino acids. Germline V CDR1 and CDR2: LNHDA, SQIVND (reference sequence). Losses at the gene ends were 6 bases for V and 3 bases for J; bases not matched to a gene: 12. The CDR3 protein is CASRLLGQGYDTGELFF. In DNA form, the CDR3 reads TGTGCCAGTAGGCTCCTCGGACAGGGTTACGACACCGGGGAGCTGTTTTTT.

The V call is TRBV7-8, the J call TRBJ2-7; D unclear. Trimming removed 5 bases from V and 5 bases from J, with 7 bases in between. Germline loops: CDR1 SGHVS, CDR2 FQNEAQ. This CDR3 has 11 residues. DNA of the CDR3: TGTGCCAGCAGCCCCGGAGACGAGCAGTACTTC. Its protein product is CASSPGDEQYF. The complete variable domain, with remaining parts taken from reference TRBV7-8 and TRBJ2-7, reads GAGVSQSPRYKVAKRGQDVALRCDPISGHVSLFWYQQALGQGPEFLTYFQNEAQLDKSGLPSDRFFAERPEGSVSTLKIQRTQQEDSAVYLCASSPGDEQYFGPGTRLTVT.

In DNA form, the CDR3 reads TGTGCCAGCAGCTTAGATAGGACAGGGGTCGAGCAGTACTTC. Its translation is CASSLDRTGVEQYF. This chain connects TRBV11-2 to TRBJ2-7; the match to TRBD1 covers 9 bases. V lost 0 bases and J lost 6; bases outside the gene matches: 3. Germline CDR1 is SGHAT and CDR2 is FQNNGV. The CDR3 has 14 residues.